These 23 T cell receptor beta chains share one sample of origin, sequenced in a study of CD8+CD57+ T cells in acquired aplastic anemia. TCR beta VDJ and CDR3 profiles were obtained from a genomic DNA template. Using its own MiXCR run on the reads, TCRdb lists one record per CDR3 protein. The sample holds around 68,000 distinct CDR3 sequences; around half are singletons and the top ten take roughly 8.7%. Sequenced input: sorted CD4+, CD8+, or CD8+CD57+ T cells (not recorded which) from PBMCs. These receptors were taken from a human donor in good health, serving as a control.

With respect to this clonotype: A read error may produce the germline difference seen at one junction end. The gene calls are TRBV20-1 and TRBJ2-7; a possible D gene is TRBD1 (5 bases). Germline CDR1 and CDR2: DFQATT and SNEGSKA (reference sequence). The CDR3 covers 15 residues. In DNA form, the CDR3 reads TGCAGTGTTAGAGATCCTGCAGGGTCTGCGTACGAGCAGTACTTC. It is translated as CSVRDPAGSAYEQYF.

The chain combines TRBV10-1 with TRBJ2-5, with 8 bases identical to TRBD1. J was trimmed by 5 bases and V by 6 bases; bases with no gene match: 8. CDR3 length: 14 residues. Germline CDR1 reads WNHNN; CDR2 reads SYGVQD (reference sequence). The CDR3 DNA reads as TGCGCCAGCAGCAAGACAGGGGTCTCGGAGACCCAGTACTTC. This encodes CASSKTGVSETQYF.

This clonotype was counted at least ten times. J is TRBJ2-7 and V is TRBV20-1; TRBD2 matches at 7 bases. Germline V lookup: CDR1 DFQATT, CDR2 SNEGSKA (reference sequence). The CDR3 has 14 residues. The V gene end was trimmed by 5 bases and the J gene end by 6 bases; junction bases not matched to a gene: 13. The CDR3 sequence: CSAPLGGWGGEQYF. In DNA form, the CDR3 reads TGCAGTGCTCCCCTCGGGGGTTGGGGGGGCGAGCAGTACTTC.

The chain carries TRBV15 and TRBJ1-1; 8 bases are a match to TRBD1. The trim removed 0 bases at V and 0 bases at J, leaving 3 bases unmatched. CDR3 length equals 16 residues. In germline, CDR1 is LNHNV, CDR2 YYDKDF (reference sequence). The CDR3 bases are TGTGCCACCAGCAGAGACGGACAGGGTCTGAACACTGAAGCTTTCTTT. Its protein product is CATSRDGQGLNTEAFF. The full variable domain, with the rest looked up from reference TRBV15 and TRBJ1-1, is DAMVIQNPRYQVTQFGKPVTLSCSQTLNHNVMYWYQQKSSQAPKLLFHYYDKDFNNEADTPDNFQSRRPNTSFCFLDIRSPGLGDTAMYLCATSRDGQGLNTEAFFGQGTRLTVV.

J is TRBJ2-3 and V is TRBV5-6; 8 bases are shared with TRBD2. This CDR3 comprises 15 residues. Germline CDR1 reads SGHDT; CDR2 reads YYEEEE. Trimming cost V 2 bases and J 4 bases; bases outside gene matches: 6. The CDR3 nucleotides are TGTGCCAGCAGCTTCTCGGGGGGGCCTGCAGATACGCAGTATTTT. Translation gives CASSFSGGPADTQYF. Drawing the rest from reference TRBV5-6 and TRBJ2-3, the complete variable domain is DAGVTQSPTHLIKTRGQQVTLRCSPKSGHDTVSWYQQALGQGPQFIFQYYEEEERQRGNFPDRFSGHQFPNYSSELNVNALLLGDSALYLCASSFSGGPADTQYFGPGTRLTVL.

V gene TRBV29-1 combines with J gene TRBJ2-2, with D possibly TRBD2 on 6 matching bases. The CDR3 sequence is 15 residues long. The V gene lost 4 bases and the J gene lost 3 bases, with 15 bases spanning the gap. Germline loops: CDR1 SQVTM, CDR2 ANQGSEA. The CDR3 nucleotides read TGCAGCGTTGTACAAGCGGGTACCGACACCGGGGAGCTGTTTTTT. It encodes CSVVQAGTDTGELFF.

This chain uses TRBV20-1 with TRBJ2-5; 8 bases agree with TRBD2. The CDR3 loop spans 14 amino acids. V shed 0 bases and J 2 bases; nucleotides not matched to a gene: 2. Looked up from germline, CDR1 is DFQATT and CDR2 is SNEGSKA (reference sequence). CDR3 residues: CSARDGLAQETQYF. The CDR3 DNA is TGCAGTGCTAGAGACGGACTAGCTCAAGAGACCCAGTACTTC.

This clonotype was counted at least ten times. A read error may produce the germline difference seen at one junction end. In DNA, the CDR3 is TGTGCCAGTAGGGACAGGTGGAGGGTGGATGTTTTTAGCAATCAGCCCCAGCGTTTT. This encodes CASRDRWRVDVFSNQPQRF. The chain couples TRBV19 to TRBJ1-5, with TRBD1 identical over 7 bases. The CDR3 is 19 amino acids. In germline, CDR1 is LNHDA, CDR2 SQIVND (reference sequence). The full variable domain, in which reference TRBV19 and TRBJ1-5 provide the parts outside the CDR3, is DGGITQSPKYLFRKEGQNVTLSCEQNLNHDAMYWYRQDPGQGLRLIYYSQIVNDFQKGDIAEGYSVSREKKESFPLTVTSAQKNPTAFYLCASRDRWRVDVFSNQPQRFGDGTRLSIL.

The chain is built from TRBV19 and TRBJ2-3; D is tentatively TRBD1 or TRBD2 (7 bases each). The CDR3 consists of 13 residues. Germline V gene data show CDR1 as LNHDA and CDR2 as SQIVND (reference sequence). Trimming removed 9 bases at V and 5 bases at J, with 15 bases between. As DNA, the CDR3 is TGTGCCAGCCAGGGGGGGAACCGAGATACGCAGTATTTT. Translated: CASQGGNRDTQYF.

This clonotype is large within its sample. The V call is TRBV15, the J call TRBJ2-7, with D perhaps matching TRBD1 or TRBD2 (6 bases each). The V and J ends lost 4 bases and 1 base respectively, with 14 bases between them. This CDR3 comprises 15 residues. CDR1 is LNHNV, CDR2 YYDKDF, per germline (reference sequence). CDR3 loop: CATSNEQGGSYEQYF. The CDR3, as DNA: TGTGCCACCAGCAACGAACAGGGAGGTTCCTACGAGCAGTACTTC.

The chain is built from TRBV7-2 and TRBJ1-2; the D gene is possibly TRBD1 (5 bases). The CDR3 covers 15 residues. Trimming shortened V by 6 bases and J by 0 bases, and 14 bases separated the two germline ends. Germline assignment: CDR1 SGHTA and CDR2 FQGNSA. CDR3 DNA sequence: TGTGCCAGCAGGGATGATCAGGGAACTAACTATGGCTACACCTTC. Translation: CASRDDQGTNYGYTF.

In this sample, this clonotype turned up many times. The V call is TRBV9, the J call TRBJ1-3; 8 bases agree with TRBD1. CDR3 size: 16 residues. Trimming took 0 bases from V and 4 from J; bases not matched to a gene: 6. Looked up from germline, CDR1 is SGDLS and CDR2 is YYNGEE. In nucleotides, the CDR3 is TGTGCCAGCAGCGTAGGACAGGGGTCTGGAGGAAACACCATATATTTT. Amino acid sequence: CASSVGQGSGGNTIYF.

A word on this clonotype: Mismatch with germline at one junction end may stem from a read error. The rearrangement joins TRBV2 to TRBJ1-4, with 7 positions matching TRBD1. CDR1 is SNHLY and CDR2 is FYNNEI in the germline V gene. This CDR3 has 14 residues. CDR3 residues: CASSEGGTAEKLFF. The CDR3 DNA follows: TGTGCCAGCAGTGAAGGGGGGACAGCTGAAAAGCTGTTTTTT.

V usage is TRBV19 and J usage is TRBJ2-7, with D possibly being TRBD1 (7 bases). Trimming stripped 6 bases from V and 4 bases from J, with 16 bases between. Germline V gives CDR1 LNHDA, CDR2 SQIVND (reference sequence). CDR3 length: 14 amino acids. CDR3 in DNA: TGTGCCAGTAGGCCAGCGGCAGGGGGGTACGAGCAGTACTTC. Amino acid sequence: CASRPAAGGYEQYF.

The chain combines TRBV29-1 with TRBJ1-3, with D unclear. Per germline, CDR1 SQVTM and CDR2 ANQGSEA. This CDR3 contains 13 residues. V was pared by 2 bases and J by 2 bases, with 7 bases between. The CDR3, as DNA: TGCAGCGTTGAAAAGGGAACTGGAAACACCATATATTTT. Its protein product is CSVEKGTGNTIYF.

This clonotype has only one observation. The chain combines TRBV20-1 with TRBJ2-7; D uncertain. This CDR3 spans 11 amino acids. Germline CDR1 and CDR2: DFQATT and SNEGSKA (reference sequence). The germline V and J ends were trimmed by 3 bases and 2 bases, with 5 bases remaining between them. CDR3 DNA: TGCAGTGCTAGTCGCACCTACGAGCAGTACTTC. It codes for CSASRTYEQYF.

The genes are TRBV15 and TRBJ1-2, with 10 bases fitting TRBD1. The CDR3 loop spans 13 amino acids. V shed 5 bases, J shed 6 bases, and the junction held 3 bases outside the gene matches. CDR1 is LNHNV, CDR2 YYDKDF, per germline (reference sequence). CDR3 loop: CATSVGTGDGYTF. In DNA form, the CDR3 reads TGTGCCACCAGCGTCGGGACAGGGGATGGCTACACCTTC.

The chain has TRBV7-7 and TRBJ2-3, with TRBD1 matching over 8 bases. The J call is in doubt because the DNA end fits TRBJ2-1 better. The length of the CDR3 is 15 residues. Germline CDR1 and CDR2: SSHAT and FNYEAQ (reference sequence). CDR3 nucleotide sequence: TGTGCCAGCAGCTCCGGACAGGGTCTATCGGGTGAGCAGTTCTTC. Translating it yields CASSSGQGLSGEQFF.

This clonotype was recorded many times. V is TRBV5-5 and J is TRBJ1-4; D uncertain. Germline assignment: CDR1 SGHKS and CDR2 YYEKEE (reference sequence). This CDR3 has 15 residues. The V end lost 1 base, the J end lost 3 bases, and 10 bases lay between the germline ends. As DNA, the CDR3 is TGTGCCAGCAGCTTGTCCTGGTGGGCTAATGAAAAACTGTTTTTT. Translating gives CASSLSWWANEKLFF.

The chain combines TRBV2 with TRBJ2-5, with 7 bases aligning to TRBD1. This CDR3 region has 13 residues. The germline CDR1 and CDR2 sequences are SNHLY and FYNNEI. Trimming cost V 6 bases and J 3 bases; bases outside gene matches: 4. The CDR3 sequence is CASRKDREETQYF. In nucleotides, the CDR3 is TGTGCCAGCAGGAAAGACAGGGAAGAGACCCAGTACTTC.

The chain's CDR3 is CSVASVQGRFQETQYF. The CDR3 DNA follows: TGCAGCGTTGCTAGCGTACAGGGGAGGTTCCAAGAGACCCAGTACTTC. The gene calls are TRBV29-1 and TRBJ2-5, with a weak D call TRBD1 (7 bases). Trimming shortened V by 4 bases and J by 1 base, and 19 bases separated the two germline ends. This CDR3 comprises 16 residues. CDR1 is SQVTM and CDR2 is ANQGSEA in the germline V gene.

The rearrangement links TRBV5-1 to TRBJ2-3; D is perhaps TRBD1 (6 bases). CDR1 SGHRS and CDR2 YFSETQ come from the germline V gene. V was pared by 6 bases and J by 2 bases, with 16 bases between. The CDR3 is 15 residues long. The CDR3 DNA sequence: TGCGCCAGCACCAGGACAGCCCAGTTCACAGATACGCAGTATTTT. This translates into CASTRTAQFTDTQYF.

This clonotype was observed many times. V gene TRBV11-2 combines with J gene TRBJ2-1, with D unresolved. Deletions cut 2 bases from V and 8 bases from J, with 13 bases between. The CDR3 length is 14 residues. CDR1 is SGHAT and CDR2 is FQNNGV in the germline V gene. CDR3 in amino acids: CASSLMVFSHEQFF. Written as DNA, the CDR3 is TGTGCCAGCAGCTTAATGGTATTCTCCCATGAGCAGTTCTTC.